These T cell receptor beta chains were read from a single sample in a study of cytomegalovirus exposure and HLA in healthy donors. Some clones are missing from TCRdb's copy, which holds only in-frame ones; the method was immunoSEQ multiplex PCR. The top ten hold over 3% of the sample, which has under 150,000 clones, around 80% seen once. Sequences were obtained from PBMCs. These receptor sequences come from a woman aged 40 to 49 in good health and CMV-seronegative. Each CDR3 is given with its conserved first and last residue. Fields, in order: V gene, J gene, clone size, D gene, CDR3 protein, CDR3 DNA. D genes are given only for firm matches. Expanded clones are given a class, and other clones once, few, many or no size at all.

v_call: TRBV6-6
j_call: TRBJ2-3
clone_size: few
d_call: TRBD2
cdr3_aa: CASSLGAGGFRDTQYF
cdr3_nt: TGTGCCAGCAGCCTCGGGGCGGGGGGGTTCAGAGATACGCAGTATTTT

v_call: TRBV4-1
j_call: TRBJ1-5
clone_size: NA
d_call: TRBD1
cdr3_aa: CASSPLPGQFNSNQPQHF
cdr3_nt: TGCGCCAGCAGCCCCTTACCGGGACAGTTCAATAGCAATCAGCCCCAGCATTTT

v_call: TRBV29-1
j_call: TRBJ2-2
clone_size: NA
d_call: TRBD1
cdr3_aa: CSVRQGNGELFF
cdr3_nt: TGCAGCGTTAGACAGGGGAACGGGGAGCTGTTTTTT

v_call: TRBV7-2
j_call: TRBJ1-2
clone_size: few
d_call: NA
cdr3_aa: CASSLSVNEGYTF
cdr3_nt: TGTGCCAGCAGCTTATCGGTGAACGAGGGCTACACCTTC

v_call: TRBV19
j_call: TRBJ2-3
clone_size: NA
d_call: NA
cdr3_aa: CASSKDSGAQYF
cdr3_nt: TGTGCCAGTAGTAAGGACTCCGGGGCGCAGTATTTT

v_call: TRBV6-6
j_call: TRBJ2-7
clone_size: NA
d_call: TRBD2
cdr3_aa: CASRRQRDYEQYF
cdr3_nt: TGTGCCAGCAGGAGACAGCGGGACTACGAGCAGTACTTC

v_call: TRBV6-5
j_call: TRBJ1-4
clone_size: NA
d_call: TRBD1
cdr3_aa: CPSSRTTGGHEKLFF
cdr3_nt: TGTCCCAGCAGCCGAACGACAGGGGGCCATGAAAAACTGTTTTTT

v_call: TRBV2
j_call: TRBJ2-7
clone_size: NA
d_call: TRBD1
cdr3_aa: CASSVQGQSSYEQYF
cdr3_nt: TGTGCCAGCAGCGTACAGGGGCAGAGCTCCTACGAGCAGTACTTC

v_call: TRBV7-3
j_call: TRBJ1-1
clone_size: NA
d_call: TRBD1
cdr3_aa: CASSLNTGGTEAFF
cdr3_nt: TGTGCCAGCAGCTTAAATACAGGGGGCACTGAAGCTTTCTTT

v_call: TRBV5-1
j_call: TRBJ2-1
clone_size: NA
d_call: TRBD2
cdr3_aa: CASSGLAGGSYEQFF
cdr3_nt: TGCGCCAGCAGCGGACTAGCGGGAGGGTCCTATGAGCAGTTCTTC

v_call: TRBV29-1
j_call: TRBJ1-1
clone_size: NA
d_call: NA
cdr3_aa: CSAQGRANTEAFF
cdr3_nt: TGCAGCGCACAGGGTCGGGCAAACACTGAAGCTTTCTTT

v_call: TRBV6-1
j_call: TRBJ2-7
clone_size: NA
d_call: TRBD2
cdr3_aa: CASSLGLAGTYEQYF
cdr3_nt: TGTGCCAGCAGTTTGGGACTAGCGGGCACCTACGAGCAGTACTTC

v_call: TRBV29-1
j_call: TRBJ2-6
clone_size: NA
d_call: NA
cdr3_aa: CSVVSSNSGANVLTF
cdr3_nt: TGCAGCGTTGTTAGTAGCAACTCTGGGGCCAACGTCCTGACTTTC

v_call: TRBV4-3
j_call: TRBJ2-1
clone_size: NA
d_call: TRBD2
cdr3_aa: CASSLTSGGADEQFF
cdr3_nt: TGCGCCAGCAGCCTGACTAGCGGGGGGGCGGATGAGCAGTTCTTC

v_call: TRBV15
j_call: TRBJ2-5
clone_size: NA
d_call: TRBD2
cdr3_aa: CATSRDRASGGPEETQYF
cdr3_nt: TGTGCCACCAGCAGAGATAGGGCTAGCGGGGGGCCGGAGGAGACCCAGTACTTC

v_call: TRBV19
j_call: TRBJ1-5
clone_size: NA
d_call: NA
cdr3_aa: CASRRVRGFPSQNQPQHF
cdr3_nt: TGTGCCAGTAGAAGGGTGCGGGGGTTCCCATCCCAGAATCAGCCCCAGCATTTT

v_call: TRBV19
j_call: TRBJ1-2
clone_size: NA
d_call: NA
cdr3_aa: CLSRGEPPNYGYTF
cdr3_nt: TGCCTTTCGCGGGGGGAGCCTCCTAACTATGGCTACACCTTC

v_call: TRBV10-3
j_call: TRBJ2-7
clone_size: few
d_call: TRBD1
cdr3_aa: CATEGGLGEQYF
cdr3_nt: TGTGCCACCGAAGGGGGCTTGGGTGAGCAGTACTTC

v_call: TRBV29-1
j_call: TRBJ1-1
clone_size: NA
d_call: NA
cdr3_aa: CSVVVETEAFF
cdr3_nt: TGCAGCGTTGTTGTGGAGACTGAAGCTTTCTTT

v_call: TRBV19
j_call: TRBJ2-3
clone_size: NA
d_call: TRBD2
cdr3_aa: CASGRLAGVDTQYF
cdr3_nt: TGTGCCAGTGGTCGGCTAGCGGGAGTGGATACGCAGTATTTT

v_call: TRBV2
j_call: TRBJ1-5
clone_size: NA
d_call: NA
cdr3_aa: CASRVTGYSNQPQHF
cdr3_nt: TGTGCCAGCAGAGTGACAGGATATAGCAATCAGCCCCAGCATTTT

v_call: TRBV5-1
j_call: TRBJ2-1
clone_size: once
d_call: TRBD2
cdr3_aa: CASSPTSGRVNEQFF
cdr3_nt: TGCGCCAGCAGCCCCACTAGCGGGAGGGTAAATGAGCAGTTCTTC

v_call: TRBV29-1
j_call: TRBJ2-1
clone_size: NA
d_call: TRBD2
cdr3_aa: CSVDQTSVNNEQFF
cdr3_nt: TGCAGCGTTGACCAGACTAGCGTCAACAATGAGCAGTTCTTC

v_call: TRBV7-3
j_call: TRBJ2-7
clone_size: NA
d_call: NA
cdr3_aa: CASSPLGGGSIYEQYF
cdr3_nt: TGTGCCAGCAGCCCCCTGGGGGGCGGGAGTATTTACGAGCAGTACTTC

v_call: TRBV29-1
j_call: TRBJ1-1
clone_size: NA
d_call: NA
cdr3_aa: CSGGERETEAFF
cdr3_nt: TGCAGCGGGGGGGAGAGGGAAACTGAAGCTTTCTTT

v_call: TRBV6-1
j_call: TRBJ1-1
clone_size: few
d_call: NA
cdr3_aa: CASGRGVNTEAFF
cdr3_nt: TGTGCCAGCGGAAGGGGTGTGAACACTGAAGCTTTCTTT

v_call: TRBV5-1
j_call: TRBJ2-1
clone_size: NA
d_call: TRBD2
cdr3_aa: CASSASGSSYNEQFF
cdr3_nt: TGCGCCAGCAGCGCGAGCGGGAGCTCCTACAATGAGCAGTTCTTC

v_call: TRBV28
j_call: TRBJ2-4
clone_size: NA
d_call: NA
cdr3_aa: CASTPLQGGKNIQYF
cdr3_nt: TGTGCCAGCACCCCCCTACAGGGAGGGAAAAACATTCAGTACTTC

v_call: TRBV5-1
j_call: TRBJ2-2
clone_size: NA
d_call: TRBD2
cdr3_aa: CASTVQREGITGELFF
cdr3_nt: TGCGCCAGCACGGTGCAGCGGGAGGGAATCACCGGGGAGCTGTTTTTT

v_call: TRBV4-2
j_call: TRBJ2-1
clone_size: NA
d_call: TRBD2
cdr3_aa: CASSQDLPTSGRGREQFF
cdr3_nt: TGTGCCAGCAGCCAAGATCTCCCTACTAGCGGGAGGGGGCGTGAGCAGTTCTTC

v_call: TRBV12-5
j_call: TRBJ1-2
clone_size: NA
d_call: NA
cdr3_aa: CASGLVEGGYTF
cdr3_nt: TGTGCTAGTGGTTTGGTAGAGGGTGGCTACACCTTC

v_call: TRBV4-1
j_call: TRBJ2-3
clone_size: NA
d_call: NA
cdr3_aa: CASSQAPGVGPSQYF
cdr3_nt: TGCGCCAGCAGCCAAGCCCCCGGGGTTGGGCCATCGCAGTATTTT

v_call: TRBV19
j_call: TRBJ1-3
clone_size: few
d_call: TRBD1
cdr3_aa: CASSGPGQDGNTIYF
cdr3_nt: TGTGCCAGTAGTGGCCCCGGACAGGACGGAAACACCATATATTTT

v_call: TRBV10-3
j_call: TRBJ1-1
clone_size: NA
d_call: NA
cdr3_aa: CAIGAGRNTEAFF
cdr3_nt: TGTGCCATCGGTGCGGGGAGAAACACTGAAGCTTTCTTT

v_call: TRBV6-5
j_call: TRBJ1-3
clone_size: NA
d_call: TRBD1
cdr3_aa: CATTRGLSSGNTIYF
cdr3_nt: TGTGCCACTACTAGGGGGCTCTCCTCTGGAAACACCATATATTTT

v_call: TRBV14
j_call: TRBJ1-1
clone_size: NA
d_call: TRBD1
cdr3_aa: CASSQTGGSAEAFF
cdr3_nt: TGTGCCAGCAGCCAGACAGGGGGTAGCGCTGAAGCTTTCTTT

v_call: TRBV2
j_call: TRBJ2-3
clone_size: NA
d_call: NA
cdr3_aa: CASSQESDTQYF
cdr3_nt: TGTGCCAGCTCACAAGAATCAGATACGCAGTATTTT

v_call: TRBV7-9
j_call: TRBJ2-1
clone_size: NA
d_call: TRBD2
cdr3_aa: CASSEETSGRANEQFF
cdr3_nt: TGTGCCAGCAGCGAAGAGACTAGCGGGAGGGCCAATGAGCAGTTCTTC

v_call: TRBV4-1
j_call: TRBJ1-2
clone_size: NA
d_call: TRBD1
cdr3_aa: CASSPGGTIPLYGYTF
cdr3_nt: TGCGCCAGCAGCCCAGGGGGGACGATTCCTTTGTATGGCTACACCTTC

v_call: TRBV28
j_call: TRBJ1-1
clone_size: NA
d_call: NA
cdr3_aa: CASSRTGTEAFF
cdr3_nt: TGTGCCAGCAGCCGTACGGGGACTGAAGCTTTCTTT

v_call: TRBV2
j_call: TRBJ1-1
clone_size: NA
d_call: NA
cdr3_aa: CASSGLEGPVNTEAFF
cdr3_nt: TGTGCCAGCAGTGGATTGGAGGGCCCTGTGAACACTGAAGCTTTCTTT

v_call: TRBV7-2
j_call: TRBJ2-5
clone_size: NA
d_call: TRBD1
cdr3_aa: CASRTTVAGGRETQYF
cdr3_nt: TGTGCCAGCAGAACCACGGTGGCAGGGGGAAGGGAGACCCAGTACTTC

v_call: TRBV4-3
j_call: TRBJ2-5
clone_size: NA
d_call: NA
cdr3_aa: CASSHYGQQETQYF
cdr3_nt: TGCGCCAGCAGCCACTACGGACAGCAAGAGACCCAGTACTTC

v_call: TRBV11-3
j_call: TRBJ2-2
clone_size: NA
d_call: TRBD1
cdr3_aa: CASSPGTGTGELFF
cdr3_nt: TGTGCCAGCAGCCCGGGGACAGGGACCGGGGAGCTGTTTTTT

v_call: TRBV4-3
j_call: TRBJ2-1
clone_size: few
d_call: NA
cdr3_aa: CASSQDQAGFMDEQFF
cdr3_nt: TGCGCCAGCAGCCAAGATCAGGCGGGTTTTATGGATGAGCAGTTCTTC

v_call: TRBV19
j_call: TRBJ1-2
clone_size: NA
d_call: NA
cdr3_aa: CASSPRQAPNYGYTF
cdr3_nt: TGTGCCAGTAGCCCGAGACAAGCCCCTAACTATGGCTACACCTTC

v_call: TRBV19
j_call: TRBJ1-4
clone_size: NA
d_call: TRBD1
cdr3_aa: CATTDRTNEKLFF
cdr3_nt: TGTGCCACCACGGACAGGACTAATGAAAAACTGTTTTTT

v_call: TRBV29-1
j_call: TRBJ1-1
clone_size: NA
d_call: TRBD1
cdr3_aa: CSVPTGAKPEAFF
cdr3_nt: TGCAGCGTTCCCACAGGGGCCAAACCTGAAGCTTTCTTT

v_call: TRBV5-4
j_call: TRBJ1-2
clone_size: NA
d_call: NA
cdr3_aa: CASSLFGGFGYTF
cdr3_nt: TGTGCCAGCAGCTTATTTGGGGGCTTCGGCTACACCTTC

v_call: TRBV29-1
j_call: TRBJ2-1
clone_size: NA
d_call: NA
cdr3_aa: CSVRRGNGNEQFF
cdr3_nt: TGCAGCGTTAGGCGCGGAAATGGCAATGAGCAGTTCTTC

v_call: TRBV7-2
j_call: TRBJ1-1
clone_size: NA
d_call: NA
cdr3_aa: CASSLVRMNTEAFF
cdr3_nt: TGTGCCAGCAGCTTAGTGCGGATGAACACTGAAGCTTTCTTT